This TCR beta chain was found in a study of blood T cell repertoires in COVID-19. Study summary: Acute and convalescent COVID-19 specimens originated in the United States, Italy and Spain. Sample material is recorded as cDNA or gDNA derived from T cells, B-cell-depleted T cells, or PBMCs.

As handled by the study authors: Amplified reference gene primers provided the basis for estimating nucleated cell counts. The protocol was immunoSEQ multiplex PCR, while the TCRdb copy is restricted to in-frame clones and leaves out a portion. The DNA gave D and trimming, while V, J and clone size come from that table. The table lists 250,000 to 350,000 clones, about 89% of them singletons, with 0.94% in the top ten. CDR1 and CDR2 from the germline V gene are MRHNA and SNTAGT. The CDR3 consists of 18 residues. The receptor was derived from a woman aged 40 to 50 who had recovered from COVID-19. The rearrangement joins TRBV6-4 to TRBJ2-1; D is perhaps TRBD1 (6 bases). Sequencing input: peripheral blood. CDR3 in amino acids: CTDRRLFFVFPLSNEQFF. The CDR3 DNA sequence: TGTACCGACAGGAGGTTATTTTTCGTGTTCCCACTCAGCAATGAGCAGTTCTTC.